A single sample is the source of the 2 T cell receptor beta chains below, sequenced in a study of blood T cell repertoires in COVID-19 (TCRdb year 2020). Receptor amplification or capture employed the immunoSEQ multiplex PCR assay. What TCRdb holds here is the immuneACCESS table cut down to in-frame rearrangements. Part of the clones is not present; checked against another copy, under half of the missing clones reflect an unresolved V gene, and the others are unexplained. The sample data list about 270,000 clones, and 80% to 90% of these were observed just once. Of the sample, 10% to 15% is held by the ten largest clones. Sequenced: peripheral blood. The receptors originated from a woman in her twenties or thirties with COVID-19, enrolled during active disease.

This chain joins TRBV19 and TRBJ2-2; the match to TRBD1 covers 8 bases. V lost 5 bases and J lost 6; bases outside the gene matches: 8. The CDR3 is 15 amino acids. CDR1 is LNHDA, CDR2 SQIVND, per germline (reference sequence). CDR3 nucleotides: TGTGCCAGTAGTGCCGCTACACAGGGGGCCGGGGAGCTGTTTTTT. Protein sequence: CASSAATQGAGELFF.

This chain joins TRBV9 and TRBJ1-6, with 10 bases that match TRBD1. The germline CDR1 and CDR2 sequences are SGDLS and YYNGEE. The CDR3 has 16 amino acids. V was clipped by 4 bases and J by 8 bases; unmatched bases: 9. CDR3 sequence: CASSPRGQGVYSPLHF. The CDR3, as DNA: TGTGCCAGCAGCCCCCGAGGACAGGGGGTATATTCACCCCTCCACTTT.